These 3 T cell receptor beta chains came from one sample sequenced in a study of blood T cell repertoires in COVID-19. Measured with immunoSEQ multiplex PCR; TCRdb has only the in-frame clones, and not every one. The sample yields 100,000 to 150,000 clones, around 81% seen once. Sequencing was performed on peripheral blood. The receptors stem from a man in his forties with active or convalescent COVID-19.

The rearrangement uses TRBV9 and TRBJ2-3; TRBD2 is a possible D gene (6 bases). There are 17 residues in the CDR3. Trimming shortened V by 0 bases and J by 0 bases, and 14 bases separated the two germline ends. Germline V gene sequence: CDR1 SGDLS, CDR2 YYNGEE. CDR3: CASSVGGTPASTDTQYF. The CDR3 DNA sequence: TGTGCCAGCAGCGTAGGCGGGACCCCCGCTAGCACAGATACGCAGTATTTT.

The chain links TRBV19 to TRBJ2-7; 7 bases match TRBD1. The CDR3 runs to 14 residues. Germline assignment: CDR1 LNHDA and CDR2 SQIVND (reference sequence). V lost 1 base to trimming and J lost 6 bases; unmatched junction nucleotides: 6. The CDR3 loop reads CASSIGQGRSEQYF. The CDR3 DNA reads TGTGCCAGTAGTATAGGACAGGGAAGGAGCGAGCAGTACTTC.

V usage is TRBV19 and J usage is TRBJ1-2; 8 bases map to TRBD1. CDR3 length: 16 amino acids. Losses at the gene ends were 0 bases for V and 2 bases for J; bases not matched to a gene: 5. Germline V gene data show CDR1 as LNHDA and CDR2 as SQIVND (reference sequence). The CDR3 is CASSIDLTGGNYGYTF. CDR3 coding DNA: TGTGCCAGTAGTATAGATCTAACAGGGGGGAACTATGGCTACACCTTC.